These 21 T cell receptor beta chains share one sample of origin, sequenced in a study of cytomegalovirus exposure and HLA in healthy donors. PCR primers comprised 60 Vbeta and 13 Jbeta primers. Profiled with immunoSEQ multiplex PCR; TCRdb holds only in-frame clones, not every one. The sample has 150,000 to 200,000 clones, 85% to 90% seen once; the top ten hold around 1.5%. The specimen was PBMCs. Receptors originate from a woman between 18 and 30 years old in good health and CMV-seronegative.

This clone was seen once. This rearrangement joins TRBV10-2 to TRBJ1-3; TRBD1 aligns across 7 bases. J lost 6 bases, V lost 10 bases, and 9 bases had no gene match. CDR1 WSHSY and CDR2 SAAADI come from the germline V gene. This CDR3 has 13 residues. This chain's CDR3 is CATLRGQLNTIYF. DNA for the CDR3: TGCGCCACCCTAAGGGGACAGCTAAACACCATATATTTT.

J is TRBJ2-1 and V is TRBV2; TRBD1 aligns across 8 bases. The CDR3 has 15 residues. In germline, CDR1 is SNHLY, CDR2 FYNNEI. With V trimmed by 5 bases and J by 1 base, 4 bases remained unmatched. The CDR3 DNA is TGTGCCAGCAGTCGACAGGGGTCTTCCTACAATGAGCAGTTCTTC. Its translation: CASSRQGSSYNEQFF.

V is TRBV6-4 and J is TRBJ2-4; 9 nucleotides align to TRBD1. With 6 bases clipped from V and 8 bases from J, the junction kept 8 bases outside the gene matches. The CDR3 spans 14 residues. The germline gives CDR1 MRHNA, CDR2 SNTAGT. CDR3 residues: CASSPGQGMDIQYF. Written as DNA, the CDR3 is TGTGCCAGCAGCCCGGGACAGGGTATGGACATTCAGTACTTC.

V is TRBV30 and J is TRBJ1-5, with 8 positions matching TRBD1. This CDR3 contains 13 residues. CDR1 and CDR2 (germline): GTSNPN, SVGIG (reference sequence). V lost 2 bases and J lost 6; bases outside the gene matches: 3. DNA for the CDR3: TGTGCCTGGAGTCAGGGGGCGGGTCAGCCCCAGCATTTT. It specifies CAWSQGAGQPQHF.

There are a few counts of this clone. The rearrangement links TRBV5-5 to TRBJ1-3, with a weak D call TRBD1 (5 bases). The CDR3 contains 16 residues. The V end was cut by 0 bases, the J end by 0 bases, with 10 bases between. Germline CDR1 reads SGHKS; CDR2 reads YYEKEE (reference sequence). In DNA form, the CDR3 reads TGTGCCAGCAGCTTGGAGGGACTCCTCTCTGGAAACACCATATATTTT. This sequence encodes CASSLEGLLSGNTIYF.

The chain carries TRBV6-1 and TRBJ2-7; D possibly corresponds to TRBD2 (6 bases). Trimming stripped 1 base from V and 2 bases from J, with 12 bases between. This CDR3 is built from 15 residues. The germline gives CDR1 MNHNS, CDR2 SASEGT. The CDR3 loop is CASSEVTGAAYEQYF. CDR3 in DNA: TGTGCCAGCAGTGAAGTGACGGGAGCCGCCTACGAGCAGTACTTC.

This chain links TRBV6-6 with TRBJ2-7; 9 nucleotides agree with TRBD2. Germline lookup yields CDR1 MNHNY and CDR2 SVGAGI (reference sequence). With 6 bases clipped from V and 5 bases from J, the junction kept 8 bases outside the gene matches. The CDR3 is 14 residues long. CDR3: CASSSGTSNNEQYF. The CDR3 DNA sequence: TGTGCCAGCAGCTCAGGGACTAGCAACAACGAGCAGTACTTC.

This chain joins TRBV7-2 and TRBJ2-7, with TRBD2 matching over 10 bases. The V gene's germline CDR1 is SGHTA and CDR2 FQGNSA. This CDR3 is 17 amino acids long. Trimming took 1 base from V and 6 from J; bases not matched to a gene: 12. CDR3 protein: CASSLGVGLSGRGEQYF. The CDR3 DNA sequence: TGTGCCAGCAGCTTAGGCGTAGGTTTAAGCGGGAGGGGCGAGCAGTACTTC.

Here the CDR3 DNA reads TGTGCCAGCAGCTTAGTGGTAGCGGGAGGGTCAGATACGCAGTATTTT. It codes for CASSLVVAGGSDTQYF. The rearrangement uses TRBV7-8 and TRBJ2-3, with TRBD2 matching 11 bases. The length of the CDR3 is 16 residues. The V gene end was trimmed by 1 base and the J gene end by 4 bases; junction bases not matched to a gene: 4. CDR1 and CDR2 (germline): SGHVS, FQNEAQ.

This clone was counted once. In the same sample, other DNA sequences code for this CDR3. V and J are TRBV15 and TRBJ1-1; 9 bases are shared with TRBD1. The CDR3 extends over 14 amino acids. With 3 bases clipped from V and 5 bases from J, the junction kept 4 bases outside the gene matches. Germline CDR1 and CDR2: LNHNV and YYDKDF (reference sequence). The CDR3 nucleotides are TGTGCCACCAGCAGGGACAGGGGAAGAACTGAAGCTTTCTTT. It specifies CATSRDRGRTEAFF.

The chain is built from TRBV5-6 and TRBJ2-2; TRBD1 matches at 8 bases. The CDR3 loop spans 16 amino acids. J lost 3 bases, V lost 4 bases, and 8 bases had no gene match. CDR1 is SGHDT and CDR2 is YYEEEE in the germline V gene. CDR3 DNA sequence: TGTGCCAGCAGCCAACATGGGACAGGTCACACCGGGGAGCTGTTTTTT. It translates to CASSQHGTGHTGELFF.

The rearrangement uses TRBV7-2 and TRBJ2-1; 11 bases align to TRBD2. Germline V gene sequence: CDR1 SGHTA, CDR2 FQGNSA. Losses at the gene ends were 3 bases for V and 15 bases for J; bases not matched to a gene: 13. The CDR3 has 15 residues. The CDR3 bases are TGTGCCAGCAGCTTGGGGGGACTAGCGGAAGGTAGGTGGTTCTTC. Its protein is CASSLGGLAEGRWFF.

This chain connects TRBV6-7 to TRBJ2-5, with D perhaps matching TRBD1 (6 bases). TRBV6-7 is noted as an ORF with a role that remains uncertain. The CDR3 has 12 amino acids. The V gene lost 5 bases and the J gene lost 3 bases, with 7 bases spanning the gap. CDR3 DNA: TGTGCCAGCAGTCGGACAGAAGAGACCCAGTACTTC. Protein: CASSRTEETQYF.

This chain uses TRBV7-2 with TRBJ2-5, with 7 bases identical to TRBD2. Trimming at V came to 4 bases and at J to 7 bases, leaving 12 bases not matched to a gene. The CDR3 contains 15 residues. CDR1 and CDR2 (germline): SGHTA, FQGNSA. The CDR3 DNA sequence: TGTGCCAGCAGCTCTTCCCTAGGACTAGGAGGGACCCAGTACTTC. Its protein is CASSSSLGLGGTQYF.

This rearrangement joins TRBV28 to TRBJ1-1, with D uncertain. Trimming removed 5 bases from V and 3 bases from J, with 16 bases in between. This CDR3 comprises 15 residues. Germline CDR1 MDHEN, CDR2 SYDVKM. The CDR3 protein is CASSTGGHKDTEAFF. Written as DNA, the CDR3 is TGTGCCAGCAGTACGGGAGGGCACAAGGACACTGAAGCTTTCTTT. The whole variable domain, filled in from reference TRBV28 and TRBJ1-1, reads DVKVTQSSRYLVKRTGEKVFLECVQDMDHENMFWYRQDPGLGLRLIYFSYDVKMKEKGDIPEGYSVSREKKERFSLILESASTNQTSMYLCASSTGGHKDTEAFFGQGTRLTVV.

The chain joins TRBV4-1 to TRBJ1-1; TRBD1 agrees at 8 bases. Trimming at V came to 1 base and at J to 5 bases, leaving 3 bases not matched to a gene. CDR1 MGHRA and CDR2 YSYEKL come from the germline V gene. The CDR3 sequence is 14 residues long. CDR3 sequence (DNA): TGCGCCAGCAGCCAAGTGGACAGGGCAACTGAAGCTTTCTTT. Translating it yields CASSQVDRATEAFF.

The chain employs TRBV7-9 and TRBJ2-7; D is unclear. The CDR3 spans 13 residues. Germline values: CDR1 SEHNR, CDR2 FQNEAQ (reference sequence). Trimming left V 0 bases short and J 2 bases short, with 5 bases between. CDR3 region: CASSLAQTYEQYF. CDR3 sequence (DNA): TGTGCCAGCAGCTTAGCACAGACCTACGAGCAGTACTTC.

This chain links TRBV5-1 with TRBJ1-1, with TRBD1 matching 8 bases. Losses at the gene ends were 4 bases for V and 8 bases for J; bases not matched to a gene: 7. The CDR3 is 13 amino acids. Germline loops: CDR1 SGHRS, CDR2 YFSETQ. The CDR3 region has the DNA TGCGCCAGCAGCGAACTTGGACAGGGCGAAGCTTTCTTT. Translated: CASSELGQGEAFF.

CDR3 residues: CASSQSSGTDYEQYF. CDR3 in DNA: TGCGCCAGCAGCCAATCCTCCGGGACAGACTACGAGCAGTACTTC. The rearrangement uses TRBV4-3 and TRBJ2-5; 7 bases align to TRBD1. The tail of the sequence fits TRBJ2-7 better, so the J call may be wrong. In germline, CDR1 is LGHNA, CDR2 YSLEER. This CDR3 is 15 amino acids long.

The CDR3 DNA sequence: TGCGCCAGCAGCCAAGATCGGGGTGGGATTGGCAATGAGCAGTTCTTC. It translates to CASSQDRGGIGNEQFF. V usage is TRBV4-1 and J usage is TRBJ2-1, with TRBD2 as a possible D gene (5 bases). The CDR3 extends over 16 amino acids. Germline-derived CDR1 and CDR2 are MGHRA and YSYEKL. V lost 0 bases, J lost 6 bases, and 15 bases lay in between.

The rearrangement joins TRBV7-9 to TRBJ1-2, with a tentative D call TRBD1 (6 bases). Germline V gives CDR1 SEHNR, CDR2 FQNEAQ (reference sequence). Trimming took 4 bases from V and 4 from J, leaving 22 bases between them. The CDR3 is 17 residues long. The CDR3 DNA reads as TGTGCCAGCAGCTCCGGCGGGGGGCAGACAGGCTCCTATGGCTACACCTTC. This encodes CASSSGGGQTGSYGYTF.